This paragraph reports one TCR beta chain. 13 Jbeta primers and 60 Vbeta primers were used for the PCR. Some clones are missing from TCRdb's copy, which holds only in-frame ones; the method was immunoSEQ multiplex PCR. The sample data list some 80,000 clones. The data belong to a study of cytomegalovirus exposure and HLA in healthy donors. Turning to the study itself: Genotyping showed roughly 86% of roughly 400 donors falling in the Caucasian-associated ancestry cluster.

Germline CDR1 is MNHEY and CDR2 is SMNVEV (reference sequence). The CDR3 consists of 14 residues. V lost 5 bases and J lost 2; bases outside the gene matches: 2. The clonotype comes from a woman younger than 45 in good health and CMV-seronegative. Sequenced material: PBMCs. The V call is TRBV27, the J call TRBJ2-7, with TRBD2 matching over 11 bases. CDR3 amino acids: CASSQTSGTYEQYF. Here the CDR3 DNA reads TGTGCCAGCAGTCAGACTAGCGGGACCTACGAGCAGTACTTC.